This T cell receptor beta chain was retrieved from a study of blood T cell repertoires in COVID-19. As for the study in general: PBMCs, B-cell-depleted T cells, or T cells were the source of the cDNA or gDNA that made up the material.

Per the original methods: Estimated nucleated cell counts came from reference gene primer amplification. Libraries were prepared by immunoSEQ multiplex PCR; TCRdb keeps only in-frame clonotypes and omits some of them. The DNA was the basis for D and trimming; V, J and clone size are from that table. This sample has around 180,000 clones, with approximately 85% found just once. J gave up 2 bases and V 3 bases, and 7 bases lay outside the gene matches. Germline V gene sequence: CDR1 LNHDA, CDR2 SQIVND (reference sequence). This CDR3 comprises 16 residues. Material: peripheral blood. The J gene is TRBJ2-3, the V gene TRBV19; 8 positions agree with TRBD2. The sequence was obtained from a human donor with active or convalescent COVID-19. The donor label of this sample is uncertain. This CDR3 reads CASSILRTSTTDTQYF. In DNA, the CDR3 is TGTGCCAGTAGTATCCTTCGGACTAGCACCACAGATACGCAGTATTTT.